The 30 T cell receptor beta chains listed next were all sequenced from one sample in a study of T-cell memory formation after mild COVID-19. TCRdb processed the 5' RACE reads anew with MiXCR; each CDR3 protein has one entry. The table shows about 470,000 distinct CDR3 sequences, with more than 20% occurring only once. The sequencing input was PBMCs or a T cell subset sorted from them (not recorded which). The receptors derive from an adult woman who had mild COVID-19 (a few samples of this study predate the infection). Cell type and time point are not known.

V is TRBV29-1 and J is TRBJ1-2; D is perhaps TRBD1 (6 bases). The CDR3 runs 15 residues. Trimming removed 5 bases at V and 4 bases at J, with 20 bases between. Germline CDR1 reads SQVTM; CDR2 reads ANQGSEA. Written as DNA, the CDR3 is TGCAGCGTTATTCTCGCGGGGGGCGCGTTCTATGGCTACACCTTC. Translation: CSVILAGGAFYGYTF.

V and J are TRBV7-3 and TRBJ2-1; 7 bases map to TRBD2. The CDR3 runs 16 residues. Germline lookup yields CDR1 SGHTA and CDR2 FQGTGA. V lost 5 bases and J lost 0; bases outside the gene matches: 7. CDR3 in amino acids: CASSPSGGPSYNEQFF. In DNA, the CDR3 is TGTGCCAGCAGCCCATCGGGGGGTCCCTCCTACAATGAGCAGTTCTTC.

This clonotype was found a few times. The chain recombines TRBV7-8 with TRBJ2-7; 8 bases match TRBD1. The V gene's germline CDR1 is SGHVS and CDR2 FQNEAQ. V dropped 5 bases and J dropped 0; count of bases not matched to a gene: 9. The length of the CDR3 is 16 residues. The CDR3 DNA reads as TGTGCCAGCAGCCCTAGCGACAGGGGCCTCTCCTACGAGCAGTACTTC. This encodes CASSPSDRGLSYEQYF.

This clonotype has just a few counts. CDR3 nucleotide sequence: TGTGCCAGCAGTTTAGCGGGAGGGCCGGGCACAGATACGCAGTATTTT. It translates to CASSLAGGPGTDTQYF. The chain carries TRBV12-3 or TRBV12-4 and TRBJ2-3; 7 bases map to TRBD2. The CDR3 totals 16 residues. V trimming: 0 bases; J trimming: 1 base; junction bases outside the gene matches: 4.

This clonotype was picked up a small number of times. The chain recombines TRBV7-2 with TRBJ2-7; 11 bases line up with TRBD2. Germline CDR1 is SGHTA and CDR2 is FQGNSA. With 5 bases clipped from V and 2 bases from J, the junction kept 8 bases outside the gene matches. This CDR3 region has 16 residues. This CDR3 reads CASSPTTSGIAYEQYF. CDR3 nucleotide sequence: TGTGCCAGCAGCCCTACGACTAGCGGGATCGCCTACGAGCAGTACTTC.

This clonotype was seen a handful of times. This chain uses TRBV7-2 with TRBJ2-5; D not certain. The CDR3 consists of 12 residues. In germline, CDR1 is SGHTA, CDR2 FQGNSA. With 5 bases removed from V and 5 bases from J, the gap between germline ends came to 9 bases. CDR3 nucleotides: TGTGCCAGCAGCCCCCATTCGGAGACCCAGTACTTC. This sequence encodes CASSPHSETQYF.

The chain has TRBV7-2 and TRBJ2-5; no clear D gene. CDR1 and CDR2 from the germline V gene are SGHTA and FQGNSA. CDR3 length: 15 amino acids. V lost 5 bases, J lost 0 bases, and 13 bases lay in between. This CDR3 is CASSPSVMYQETQYF. CDR3 DNA: TGTGCCAGCAGCCCGTCTGTTATGTACCAAGAGACCCAGTACTTC.

This chain links TRBV7-9 with TRBJ2-7, with D possibly called TRBD1 or TRBD2 (5 bases each). V shed 5 bases and J shed 4 bases, with 15 bases lying between them. Per germline, CDR1 SEHNR and CDR2 FQNEAQ (reference sequence). This CDR3 is built from 14 residues. The CDR3 DNA reads as TGTGCCAGCAGCCGTAAGGGGACCTCGTACGAGCAGTACTTC. Translation: CASSRKGTSYEQYF.

The chain combines TRBV10-3 with TRBJ2-1; 8 nucleotides line up with TRBD1. Losses at the gene ends were 6 bases for V and 10 bases for J; bases not matched to a gene: 8. Per germline, CDR1 ENHRY and CDR2 SYGVKD. The CDR3 totals 13 residues. CDR3 sequence reads: CAISMTGAREQFF. In nucleotides, the CDR3 is TGTGCCATCAGCATGACAGGGGCAAGGGAGCAGTTCTTC.

The rearrangement links TRBV4-2 to TRBJ1-2, with 7 bases that match TRBD1. V dropped 4 bases and J dropped 4; count of bases not matched to a gene: 3. The germline V gene encodes CDR1 LGHNA and CDR2 YNFKEQ. This CDR3 has 13 amino acids. The CDR3 DNA is TGTGCCAGCAGCCGACAGGGCAGCTATGGCTACACCTTC. Protein product: CASSRQGSYGYTF.

This clonotype was picked up a small number of times. The chain is built from TRBV15 and TRBJ1-6; D ambiguous. Per the germline V gene, CDR1 is LNHNV and CDR2 is YYDKDF (reference sequence). The CDR3 contains 15 residues. With 0 bases removed from V and 6 bases from J, the gap between germline ends came to 9 bases. CDR3 in DNA: TGTGCCACCAGCAGAGATTTCGGTACTAATTCACCCCTCCACTTT. Amino acid sequence: CATSRDFGTNSPLHF.

This clonotype was counted a few times. The chain couples TRBV29-1 to TRBJ2-7; D possibly matches TRBD1 or TRBD2 (5 bases each). The CDR3 is 16 amino acids. Germline values: CDR1 SQVTM, CDR2 ANQGSEA. V lost 3 bases to trimming and J lost 0 bases, with 18 bases between them. In DNA, the CDR3 is TGCAGCGTTGATTTACGAGGGGCGGAGACCTCCTACGAGCAGTACTTC. It encodes CSVDLRGAETSYEQYF.

This clonotype was detected only a few times. The chain is built from TRBV29-1 and TRBJ2-7; 8 bases are shared with TRBD2. Germline V gene lookup returns CDR1 SQVTM and CDR2 ANQGSEA. CDR3 size: 14 residues. J lost 3 bases, V lost 1 base, and 5 bases had no gene match. CDR3 region: CSVEVAGGIYEQYF. In DNA form, the CDR3 reads TGCAGCGTTGAAGTGGCGGGAGGCATCTACGAGCAGTACTTC.

This clonotype has only a few counts. V and J are TRBV7-2 and TRBJ2-7, with D perhaps TRBD2 (5 bases). The V end was cut by 5 bases, the J end by 6 bases, with 23 bases between. The CDR3 contains 16 residues. Germline V CDR1 and CDR2: SGHTA, FQGNSA. CDR3 DNA sequence: TGTGCCAGCAGCCCCCGGAGCGGAAGCTACTGGCTCGAGCAGTACTTC. Protein: CASSPRSGSYWLEQYF.

The rearrangement links TRBV9 to TRBJ2-7; 8 bases align to TRBD1. The CDR3 contains 16 residues. The trim removed 3 bases at V and 2 bases at J, leaving 10 bases unmatched. Germline CDR1 SGDLS, CDR2 YYNGEE. The CDR3 region is CASSANPGQATYEQYF. Here the CDR3 DNA reads TGTGCCAGCAGCGCTAACCCGGGACAGGCGACCTACGAGCAGTACTTC.

V usage is TRBV6-5 and J usage is TRBJ2-3, with TRBD1 identical over 9 bases. The germline CDR1 and CDR2 sequences are MNHEY and SVGAGI. J gave up 4 bases and V 10 bases, and 9 bases lay outside the gene matches. The CDR3 is made up of 14 amino acids. The DNA of the CDR3 is TGTGCCACTTGTTACGACAGGGGGGCAGATACGCAGTATTTT. Translating it yields CATCYDRGADTQYF.

DNA of the CDR3: TGTGCCAGCAGCCCACGAGGCTTGGCGGCCAGGGGGCAGGTGGAGACCCAGTACTTC. Translated: CASSPRGLAARGQVETQYF. The chain employs TRBV11-1 and TRBJ2-5; 8 positions agree with TRBD1. J lost 5 bases, V lost 5 bases, and 22 bases had no gene match. Germline values: CDR1 SGHAT, CDR2 FQDESV (reference sequence). The CDR3 runs 19 residues. The variable domain in full, with the rest retrieved from reference TRBV11-1 and TRBJ2-5, is EAEVAQSPRYKITEKSQAVAFWCDPISGHATLYWYRQILGQGPELLVQFQDESVVDDSQLPKDRFSAERLKGVDSTLKIQPAELGDSAMYLCASSPRGLAARGQVETQYFGPGTRLLVL.

In its sample, this clonotype was seen a few times. The chain uses TRBV5-1 and TRBJ2-1; D perhaps matches TRBD2 (6 bases). The CDR3 spans 15 residues. V was cut by 4 bases and J by 6 bases, with 17 bases left in between. Germline V gives CDR1 SGHRS, CDR2 YFSETQ. The CDR3: CASSLGTDGANEQFF. CDR3 bases: TGCGCCAGCAGCCTTGGGACTGACGGAGCCAATGAGCAGTTCTTC.

The chain joins TRBV4-3 to TRBJ1-5; D remains unclear. This CDR3 is built from 15 residues. Trimming took 3 bases from V and 7 from J, leaving 16 bases between them. Germline V lookup: CDR1 LGHNA, CDR2 YSLEER. In DNA, the CDR3 is TGCGCCAGCAGCCACACGTACAACAGTGGCCAGCCCCAGCATTTT. Protein product: CASSHTYNSGQPQHF.

V usage is TRBV2 and J usage is TRBJ2-3; D gene unclear. This CDR3 has 18 residues. V was clipped by 8 bases and J by 0 bases, with 24 bases between them. CDR1 SNHLY and CDR2 FYNNEI come from the germline V gene. DNA of the CDR3: TGTGCCAGCGGCACGAAAATACTACAGTACCCTAGCACAGATACGCAGTATTTT. Its protein product is CASGTKILQYPSTDTQYF.

The V gene is TRBV5-1, the J gene TRBJ2-5, with D perhaps matching TRBD1 or TRBD2 (5 bases each). CDR1 is SGHRS and CDR2 is YFSETQ in the germline V gene. Deletions cut 2 bases from V and 1 base from J, with 9 bases between. This CDR3 is 14 amino acids long. The CDR3 loop is CASSFGAGQETQYF. CDR3 DNA: TGCGCCAGCAGCTTTGGGGCGGGCCAAGAGACCCAGTACTTC.

This clonotype was found a few times. V gene TRBV18 combines with J gene TRBJ2-7; a weak D match, TRBD2 (5 bases). The CDR3 is 14 amino acids. Germline lookup yields CDR1 KGHSH and CDR2 LQKENI. Deletions cut 6 bases from V and 1 base from J, with 13 bases between. The CDR3 DNA reads TGTGCCAGCTCCCCATCACTAGATTCCTACGAGCAGTACTTC. Encoded protein: CASSPSLDSYEQYF.

The gene calls are TRBV4-2 and TRBJ2-1; 10 bases fit TRBD2. This CDR3 is built from 15 residues. Germline CDR1 is LGHNA and CDR2 is YNFKEQ. J was trimmed by 6 bases and V by 4 bases; bases with no gene match: 6. The CDR3, as DNA: TGTGCCAGCAGCCCGCGTCGACTAGCGGGCAATGAGCAGTTCTTC. Translation gives CASSPRRLAGNEQFF.

The rearrangement links TRBV5-1 to TRBJ2-2; weak D call: TRBD1 (6 bases). V was shortened by 4 bases and J by 4 bases, with 14 bases between the two germline ends. Germline CDR1 and CDR2: SGHRS and YFSETQ. The CDR3 runs to 15 residues. The CDR3 sequence: CASSRTDYSTGELFF. The CDR3 DNA reads as TGCGCCAGCAGCCGGACAGATTATTCCACCGGGGAGCTGTTTTTT.

This clonotype came up a few times. DNA of the CDR3: TGTGCCACCAGTGATTACAGGAGAGAGACCCAGTACTTC. Translation: CATSDYRRETQYF. The chain has TRBV24-1 and TRBJ2-5, with TRBD1 as a possible D gene (5 bases). Germline-derived CDR1 and CDR2 are KGHDR and SFDVKD. The V end was cut by 2 bases, the J end by 4 bases, with 7 bases between. The CDR3 is 13 amino acids.

This clonotype was detected a few times. CDR3 loop: CASSDRGLGETQYF. CDR3 nucleotides: TGTGCCAGTTCGGACAGGGGACTCGGGGAGACCCAGTACTTC. The V gene is TRBV12-3 or TRBV12-4, the J gene TRBJ2-5; 9 nucleotides line up with TRBD1. Trimming at V came to 9 bases and at J to 5 bases, leaving 10 bases not matched to a gene. The CDR3 runs 14 residues.

This clonotype occurred once. This chain connects TRBV7-2 to TRBJ2-1; weak D call: TRBD2 (6 bases). V was clipped by 5 bases and J by 7 bases, with 15 bases between them. This CDR3 is built from 14 residues. Germline V gives CDR1 SGHTA, CDR2 FQGNSA. The CDR3 DNA sequence: TGTGCCAGCAGCCTACGGGAGAGGGGAAATGAGCAGTTCTTC. Its translation: CASSLRERGNEQFF.

This clonotype was counted ten times or more. This chain connects TRBV9 to TRBJ2-2; possible D gene TRBD1, 5 bases. The CDR3 loop spans 14 amino acids. The V gene lost 2 bases and the J gene lost 3 bases, with 8 bases spanning the gap. The germline gives CDR1 SGDLS, CDR2 YYNGEE. Here the CDR3 reads CASSVTQDTGELFF. Written as DNA, the CDR3 is TGTGCCAGCAGCGTGACACAGGACACCGGGGAGCTGTTTTTT.

This clonotype was counted a few times. The chain is built from TRBV7-8 and TRBJ1-5; a weak D match, TRBD1 (6 bases). Germline CDR1 reads SGHVS; CDR2 reads FQNEAQ. Trimming removed 4 bases at V and 9 bases at J, with 16 bases between. The CDR3 has 14 residues. The CDR3 nucleotides read TGTGCCAGCAGCTCCAGGACAGTTCATGGGCCCCAGCATTTT. Residues: CASSSRTVHGPQHF.

This chain uses TRBV15 with TRBJ2-7; 10 bases align to TRBD2. This CDR3 is 15 amino acids long. V lost 4 bases, J lost 6 bases, and 9 bases stayed unmatched. Per the germline V gene, CDR1 is LNHNV and CDR2 is YYDKDF (reference sequence). The CDR3 region is CATSTAGGQVAEQYF. Here the CDR3 DNA reads TGTGCCACCAGCACAGCGGGGGGGCAGGTCGCCGAGCAGTACTTC.